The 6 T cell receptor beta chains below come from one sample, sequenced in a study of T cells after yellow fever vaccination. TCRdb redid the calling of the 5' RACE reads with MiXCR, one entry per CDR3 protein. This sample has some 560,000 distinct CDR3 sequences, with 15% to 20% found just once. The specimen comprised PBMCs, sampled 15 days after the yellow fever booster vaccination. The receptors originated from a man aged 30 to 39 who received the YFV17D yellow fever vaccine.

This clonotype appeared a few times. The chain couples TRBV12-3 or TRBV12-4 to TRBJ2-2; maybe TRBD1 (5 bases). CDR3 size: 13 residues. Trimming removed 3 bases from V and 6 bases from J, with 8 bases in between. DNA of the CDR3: TGTGCCAGCAGTTTCCAGGGCCCCGGGGAGCTGTTTTTT. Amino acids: CASSFQGPGELFF.

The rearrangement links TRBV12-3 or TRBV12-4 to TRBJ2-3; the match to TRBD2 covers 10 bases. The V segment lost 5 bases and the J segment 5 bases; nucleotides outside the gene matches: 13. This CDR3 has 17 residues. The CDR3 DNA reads TGTGCCAGCAGTCCTCAGGCTAGCGGGAGTGGGGTAGATACGCAGTATTTT. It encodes CASSPQASGSGVDTQYF.

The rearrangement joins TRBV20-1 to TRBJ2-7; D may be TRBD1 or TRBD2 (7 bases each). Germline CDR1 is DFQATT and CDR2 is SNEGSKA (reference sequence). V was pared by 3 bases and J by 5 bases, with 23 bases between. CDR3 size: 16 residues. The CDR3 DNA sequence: TGCAGTGCTAGTAGGGGGCATACGGGAGGCCAGGACGAGCAGTACTTC. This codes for CSASRGHTGGQDEQYF.

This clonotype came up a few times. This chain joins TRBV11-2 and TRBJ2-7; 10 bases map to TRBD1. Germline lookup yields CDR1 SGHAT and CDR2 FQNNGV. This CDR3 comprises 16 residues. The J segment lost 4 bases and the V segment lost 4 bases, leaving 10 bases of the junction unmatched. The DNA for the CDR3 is TGTGCCAGCAGCTGGCCGGGACAGGGGTCCTCTTACGAGCAGTACTTC. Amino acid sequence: CASSWPGQGSSYEQYF.

CDR3 bases: TGCGCCAGCAGCCAAGAGATGGATGCGCCCCAGCATTTT. It translates to CASSQEMDAPQHF. This rearrangement joins TRBV4-3 to TRBJ1-5; D gene unclear. CDR3 length: 13 amino acids. V shed 0 bases and J shed 9 bases, with 9 bases lying between them. The germline V gene encodes CDR1 LGHNA and CDR2 YSLEER.

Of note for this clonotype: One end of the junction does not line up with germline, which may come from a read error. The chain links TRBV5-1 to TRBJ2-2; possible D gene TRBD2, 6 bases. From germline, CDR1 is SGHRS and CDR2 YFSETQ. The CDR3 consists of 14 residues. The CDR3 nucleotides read TGCGCCAGCAGGTTGGAGGGGAACACCGGGGAGCTGTTTTTT. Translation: CASRLEGNTGELFF.